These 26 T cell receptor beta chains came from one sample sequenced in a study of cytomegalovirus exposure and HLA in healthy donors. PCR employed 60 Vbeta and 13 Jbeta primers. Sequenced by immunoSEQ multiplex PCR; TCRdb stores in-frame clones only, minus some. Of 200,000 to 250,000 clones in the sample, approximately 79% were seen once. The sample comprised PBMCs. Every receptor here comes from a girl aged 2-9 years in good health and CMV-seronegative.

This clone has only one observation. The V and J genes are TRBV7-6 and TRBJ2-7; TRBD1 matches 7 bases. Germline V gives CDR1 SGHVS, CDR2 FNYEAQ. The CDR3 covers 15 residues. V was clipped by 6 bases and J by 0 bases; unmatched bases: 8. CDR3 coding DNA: TGTGCCAGCAGTTACGACAGGGTTAGCTCCTACGAGCAGTACTTC. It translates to CASSYDRVSSYEQYF.

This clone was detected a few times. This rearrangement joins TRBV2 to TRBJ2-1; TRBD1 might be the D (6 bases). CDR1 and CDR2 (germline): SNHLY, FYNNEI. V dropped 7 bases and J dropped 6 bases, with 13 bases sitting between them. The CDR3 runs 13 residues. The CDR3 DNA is TGTGCCAGCAAGGTTAGGACAGTCAATGAGCAGTTCTTC. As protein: CASKVRTVNEQFF.

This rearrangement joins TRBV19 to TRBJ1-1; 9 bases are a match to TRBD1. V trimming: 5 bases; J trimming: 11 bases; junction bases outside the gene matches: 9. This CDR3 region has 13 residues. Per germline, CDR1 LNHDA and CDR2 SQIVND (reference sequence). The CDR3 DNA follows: TGTGCCAGTAGTCCAGGGGGGACAGGGCTGGCTTTCTTT. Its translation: CASSPGGTGLAFF.

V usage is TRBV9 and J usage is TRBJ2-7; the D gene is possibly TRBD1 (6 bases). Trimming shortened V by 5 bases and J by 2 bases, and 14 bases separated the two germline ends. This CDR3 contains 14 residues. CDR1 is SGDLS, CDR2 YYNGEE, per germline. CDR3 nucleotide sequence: TGTGCCAGCAGTGGGGACATTCGTACCTACGAGCAGTACTTC. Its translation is CASSGDIRTYEQYF. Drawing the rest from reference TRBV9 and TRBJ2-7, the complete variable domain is DSGVTQTPKHLITATGQRVTLRCSPRSGDLSVYWYQQSLDQGLQFLIQYYNGEERAKGNILERFSAQQFPDLHSELNLSSLELGDSALYFCASSGDIRTYEQYFGPGTRLTVT.

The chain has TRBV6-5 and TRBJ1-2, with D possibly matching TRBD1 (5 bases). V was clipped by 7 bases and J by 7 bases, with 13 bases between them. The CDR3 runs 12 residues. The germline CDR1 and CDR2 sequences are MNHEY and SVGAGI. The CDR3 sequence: CASTNGGVGYTF. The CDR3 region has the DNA TGTGCCAGCACAAACGGGGGGGTTGGCTACACCTTC.

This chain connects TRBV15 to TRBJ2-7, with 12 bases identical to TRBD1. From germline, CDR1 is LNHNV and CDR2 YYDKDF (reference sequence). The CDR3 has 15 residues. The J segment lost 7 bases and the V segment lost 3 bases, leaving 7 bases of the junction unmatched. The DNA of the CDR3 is TGTGCCACCAGCAGTCCGGGACAGGGGGCGCAAGAGCAGTACTTC. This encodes CATSSPGQGAQEQYF.

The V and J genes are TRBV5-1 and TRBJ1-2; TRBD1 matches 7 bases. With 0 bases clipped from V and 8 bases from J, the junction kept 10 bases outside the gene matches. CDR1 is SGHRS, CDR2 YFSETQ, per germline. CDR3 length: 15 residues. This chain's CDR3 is CASSLGPGQGEGYTF. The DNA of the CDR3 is TGCGCCAGCAGCTTGGGTCCCGGGCAGGGGGAAGGCTACACCTTC. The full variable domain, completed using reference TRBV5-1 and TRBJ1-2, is KAGVTQTPRYLIKTRGQQVTLSCSPISGHRSVSWYQQTPGQGLQFLFEYFSETQRNKGNFPGRFSGRQFSNSRSEMNVSTLELGDSALYLCASSLGPGQGEGYTFGSGTRLTVV.

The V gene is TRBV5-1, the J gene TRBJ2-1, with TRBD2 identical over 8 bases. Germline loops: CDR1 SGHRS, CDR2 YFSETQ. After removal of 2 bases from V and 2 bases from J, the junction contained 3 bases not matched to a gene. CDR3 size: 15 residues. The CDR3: CASSFSGETYNEQFF. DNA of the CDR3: TGCGCCAGCAGCTTTAGCGGGGAGACCTACAATGAGCAGTTCTTC.

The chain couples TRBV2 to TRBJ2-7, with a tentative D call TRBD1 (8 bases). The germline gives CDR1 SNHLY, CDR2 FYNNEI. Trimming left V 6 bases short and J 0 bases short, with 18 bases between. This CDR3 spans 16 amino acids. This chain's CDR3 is CASRAQTGGGSYEQYF. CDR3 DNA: TGTGCCAGCAGAGCACAAACAGGGGGGGGCTCCTACGAGCAGTACTTC. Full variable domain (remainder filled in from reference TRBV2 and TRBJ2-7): EPEVTQTPSHQVTQMGQEVILRCVPISNHLYFYWYRQILGQKVEFLVSFYNNEISEKSEIFDDQFSVERPDGSNFTLKIRSTKLEDSAMYFCASRAQTGGGSYEQYFGPGTRLTVT.

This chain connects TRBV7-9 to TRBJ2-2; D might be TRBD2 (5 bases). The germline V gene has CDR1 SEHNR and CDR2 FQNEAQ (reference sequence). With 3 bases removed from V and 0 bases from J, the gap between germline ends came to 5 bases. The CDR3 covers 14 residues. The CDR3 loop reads CASSLDSNTGELFF. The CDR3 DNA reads TGTGCCAGCAGCTTGGACTCGAACACCGGGGAGCTGTTTTTT.

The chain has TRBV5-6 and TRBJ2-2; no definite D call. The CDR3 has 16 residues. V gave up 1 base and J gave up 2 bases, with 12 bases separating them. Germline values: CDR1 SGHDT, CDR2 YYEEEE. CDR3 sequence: CASSLFFSTNTGELFF. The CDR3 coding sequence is TGTGCCAGCAGCTTGTTTTTTTCGACTAACACCGGGGAGCTGTTTTTT.

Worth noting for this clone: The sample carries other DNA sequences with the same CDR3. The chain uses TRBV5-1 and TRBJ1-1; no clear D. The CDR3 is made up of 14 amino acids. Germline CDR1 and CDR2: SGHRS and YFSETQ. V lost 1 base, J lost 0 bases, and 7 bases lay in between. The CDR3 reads CASSLTELNTEAFF. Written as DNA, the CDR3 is TGCGCCAGCAGCTTGACAGAACTGAACACTGAAGCTTTCTTT.

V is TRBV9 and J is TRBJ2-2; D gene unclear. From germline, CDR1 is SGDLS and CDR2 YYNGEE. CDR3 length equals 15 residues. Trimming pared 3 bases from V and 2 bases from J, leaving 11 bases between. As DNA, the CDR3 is TGTGCCAGCAGCGGCACTTTTTCCAACACCGGGGAGCTGTTTTTT. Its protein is CASSGTFSNTGELFF.

The DNA of the CDR3 is TGTGCCAGCAGCCCATCCGGGACTAGAGTTCGAGAGACCCAGTACTTC. This gives the protein CASSPSGTRVRETQYF. The rearrangement joins TRBV5-4 to TRBJ2-5; 8 bases line up with TRBD2. The CDR3 totals 16 residues. The V and J ends lost 4 bases and 4 bases, in that order; junction bases with no gene match: 12. Germline CDR1 reads SGHNT; CDR2 reads YYREEE (reference sequence).

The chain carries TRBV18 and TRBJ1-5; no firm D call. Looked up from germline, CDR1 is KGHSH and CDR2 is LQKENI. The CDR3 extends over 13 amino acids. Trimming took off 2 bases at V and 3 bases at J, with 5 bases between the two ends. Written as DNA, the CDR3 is TGTGCCAGCTCACCAGGAGACAATCAGCCCCAGCATTTT. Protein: CASSPGDNQPQHF.

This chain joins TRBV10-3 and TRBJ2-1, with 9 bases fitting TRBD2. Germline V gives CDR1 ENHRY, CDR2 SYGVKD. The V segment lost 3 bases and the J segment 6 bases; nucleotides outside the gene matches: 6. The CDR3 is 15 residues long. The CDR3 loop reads CAISDTSGGINEQFF. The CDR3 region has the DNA TGTGCCATCAGTGACACCAGCGGGGGGATCAATGAGCAGTTCTTC.

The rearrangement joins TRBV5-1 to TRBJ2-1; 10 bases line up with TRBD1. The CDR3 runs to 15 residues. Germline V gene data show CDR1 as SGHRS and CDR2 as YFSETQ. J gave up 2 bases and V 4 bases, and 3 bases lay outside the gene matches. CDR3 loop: CASSTGTGAYNEQFF. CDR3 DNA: TGCGCCAGCAGCACCGGGACAGGGGCCTACAATGAGCAGTTCTTC.

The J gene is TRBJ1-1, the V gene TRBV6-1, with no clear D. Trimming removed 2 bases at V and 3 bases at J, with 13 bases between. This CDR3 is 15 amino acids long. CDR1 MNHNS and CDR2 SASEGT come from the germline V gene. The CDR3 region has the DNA TGTGCCAGCAGTGAAAAAGTTTACGACTACACTGAAGCTTTCTTT. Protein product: CASSEKVYDYTEAFF.

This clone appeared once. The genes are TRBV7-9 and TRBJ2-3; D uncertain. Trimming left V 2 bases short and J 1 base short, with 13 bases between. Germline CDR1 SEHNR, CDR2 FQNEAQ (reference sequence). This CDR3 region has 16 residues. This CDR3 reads CASSLLSTSGTDTQYF. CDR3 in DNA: TGTGCCAGCAGCTTACTATCTACGTCTGGCACAGATACGCAGTATTTT.

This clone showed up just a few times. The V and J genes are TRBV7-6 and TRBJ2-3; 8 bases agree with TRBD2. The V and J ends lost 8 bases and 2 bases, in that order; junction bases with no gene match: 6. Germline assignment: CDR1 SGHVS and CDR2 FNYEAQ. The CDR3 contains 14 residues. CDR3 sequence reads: CASGRGGPTDTQYF. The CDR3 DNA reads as TGTGCCAGCGGACGGGGGGGCCCCACAGATACGCAGTATTTT.

CDR3 protein: CASSLEQNTEAFF. CDR3 nucleotides: TGTGCCAGCAGCTTAGAACAGAACACTGAAGCTTTCTTT. The chain joins TRBV7-6 to TRBJ1-1; D unresolved. The CDR3 consists of 13 residues. V was pared by 1 base and J by 1 base, with 4 bases between. Germline CDR1 and CDR2: SGHVS and FNYEAQ.

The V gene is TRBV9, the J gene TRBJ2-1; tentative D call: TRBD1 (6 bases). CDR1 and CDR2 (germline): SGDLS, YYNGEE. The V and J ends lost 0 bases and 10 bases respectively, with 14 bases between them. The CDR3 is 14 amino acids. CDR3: CASSVAFMRGEQFF. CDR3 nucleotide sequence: TGTGCCAGCAGCGTAGCATTTATGAGGGGGGAGCAGTTCTTC.

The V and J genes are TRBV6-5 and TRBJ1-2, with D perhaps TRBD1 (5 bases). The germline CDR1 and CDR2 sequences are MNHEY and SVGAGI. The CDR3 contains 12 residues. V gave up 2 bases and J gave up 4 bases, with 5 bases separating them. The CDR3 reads CASSYRGYGYTF. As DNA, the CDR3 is TGTGCCAGCAGTTACAGGGGCTATGGCTACACCTTC.

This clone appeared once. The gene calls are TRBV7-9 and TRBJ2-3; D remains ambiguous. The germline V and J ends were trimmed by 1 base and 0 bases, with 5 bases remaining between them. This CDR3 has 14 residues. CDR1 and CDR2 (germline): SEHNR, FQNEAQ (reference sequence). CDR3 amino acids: CASSLVESTDTQYF. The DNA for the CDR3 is TGTGCCAGCAGCTTAGTAGAGAGCACAGATACGCAGTATTTT. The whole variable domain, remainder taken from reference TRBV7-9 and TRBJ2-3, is DTGVSQNPRHKITKRGQNVTFRCDPISEHNRLYWYRQTLGQGPEFLTYFQNEAQLEKSRLLSDRFSAERPKGSFSTLEIQRTEQGDSAMYLCASSLVESTDTQYFGPGTRLTVL.

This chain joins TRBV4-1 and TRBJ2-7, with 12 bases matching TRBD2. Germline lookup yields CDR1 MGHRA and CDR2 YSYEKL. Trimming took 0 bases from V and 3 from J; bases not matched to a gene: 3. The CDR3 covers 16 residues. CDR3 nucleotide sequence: TGCGCCAGCAGCCAAGATCTAGCGGGGGGGTACTACGAGCAGTACTTC. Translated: CASSQDLAGGYYEQYF.

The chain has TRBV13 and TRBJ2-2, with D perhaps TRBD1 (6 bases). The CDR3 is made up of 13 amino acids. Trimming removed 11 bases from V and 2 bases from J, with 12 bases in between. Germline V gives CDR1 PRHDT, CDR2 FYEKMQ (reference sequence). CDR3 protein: CAAPGHNTGELFF. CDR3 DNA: TGTGCCGCACCGGGACACAACACCGGGGAGCTGTTTTTT.